A selection of T cell receptor beta chains follows, all from one sample in a study of blood T cell repertoires in COVID-19. Measured with immunoSEQ multiplex PCR; TCRdb has only the in-frame clones, and not every one. Of approximately 100,000 clones in the sample, 85% are singletons; the top ten hold about 1.8%. The sample was peripheral blood. Receptors originate from a woman between 65 and 79 years old with active or convalescent COVID-19. Both conserved end residues are trimmed from each CDR3. Each record gives: J gene, V gene, clone size, D gene, CDR3 protein. A D gene is named only where the DNA matches it firmly. Clone size, where shown, is once, few, many, or a class for clones that have expanded.

TRBJ1-5,TRBV7-2,once,TRBD1,ASSPQAQGAGQPQH
TRBJ2-1,TRBV11-3,NA,TRBD2,ASSSPTSGRRDNEQF
TRBJ2-3,TRBV30,NA,TRBD2,AWSPKAGASTDTQY
TRBJ1-4,TRBV5-1,NA,NA,ASSTSTKRDEKLF
TRBJ2-3,TRBV15,NA,NA,ATSRERGARDTQY
TRBJ1-5,TRBV27,NA,TRBD1,ASSPKPPGQGSYSNQPQH
TRBJ2-2,TRBV3-1/TRBV3-2,NA,NA,ASSQGARNTGELF
TRBJ1-2,TRBV5-1,NA,NA,ASSLSGRGNYGYT
TRBJ1-1,TRBV3-1/TRBV3-2,NA,NA,ASSPLAEATEAF
TRBJ1-1,TRBV4-3,few,NA,ASSQINGGRHTEAF
TRBJ2-3,TRBV11-2,NA,NA,ASSFTGGATDTQY
TRBJ2-7,TRBV9,NA,TRBD2,ASSVDPSGAYEQY
TRBJ1-5,TRBV28,few,TRBD1,ASGQGYQPQH
TRBJ1-2,TRBV6-6,NA,NA,ASSPRPAGNYGYT
TRBJ1-6,TRBV5-6,NA,TRBD1,ASSTGQGVNSPLH
TRBJ2-1,TRBV10-1,NA,NA,ASSRGPGNEQF
TRBJ2-7,TRBV5-1,once,TRBD2,ASSKWGTSGSQSYEQY
TRBJ2-7,TRBV11-3,NA,NA,ASSLAGMGVEQY
TRBJ2-7,TRBV6-1,NA,TRBD1,ASSETGARQY
TRBJ2-3,TRBV29-1,NA,NA,SVVPVRLSPRADTQY
TRBJ2-1,TRBV5-8,NA,TRBD2,ASSRGGANYNEQF
TRBJ1-1,TRBV5-1,NA,NA,ASSLAGVTEAF
TRBJ2-7,TRBV5-1,once,TRBD1,ASSPDRAARGEQY
TRBJ2-7,TRBV6-1,few,NA,ASSEKLGREAREQY
TRBJ2-1,TRBV4-3,NA,NA,ASSQGPGGGYNEQF
TRBJ2-7,TRBV30,NA,TRBD2,AWGLGGGPPYYEQY
TRBJ2-1,TRBV19,NA,TRBD2,ASSLMGAGVGPSSYNEQF
TRBJ2-1,TRBV18,NA,TRBD2,ASSPPSGSILF
TRBJ2-1,TRBV9,once,TRBD1,ASSVAGWGQGGDEQF
TRBJ1-1,TRBV28,once,NA,ASSPLTGVNTEAF
TRBJ1-1,TRBV7-2,NA,NA,ASGIDRNTEAF